Presented here are 23 T cell receptor beta chains from one specimen sequenced in a study of shared clonotypes between healthy human individuals. Clones were read by immunoSEQ multiplex PCR, and TCRdb kept only the in-frame ones, dropping some. The sample shows 800,000 to 950,000 clones, 96% of them seen only once. The naive CD8 fraction comprised CD45RO-negative cells positively selected for CCR7 and excluded terminally differentiated effector memory CD45RA+ cells. Sequences were obtained from naive CD8+ T cells sorted from blood. These TCRs come from a man aged 25 to 40 in good health.

This rearrangement joins TRBV28 to TRBJ2-7, with TRBD1 matching 8 bases. The V gene end was trimmed by 7 bases and the J gene end by 3 bases; junction bases not matched to a gene: 8. Germline V gene sequence: CDR1 MDHEN, CDR2 SYDVKM. This CDR3 is built from 14 residues. The CDR3 DNA is TGTGCCAGCAAAATAGGGACAGGCGGCTACGAGCAGTACTTC. Translated, it gives CASKIGTGGYEQYF. Filled out from reference TRBV28 and TRBJ2-7, the complete variable domain reads DVKVTQSSRYLVKRTGEKVFLECVQDMDHENMFWYRQDPGLGLRLIYFSYDVKMKEKGDIPEGYSVSREKKERFSLILESASTNQTSMYLCASKIGTGGYEQYFGPGTRLTVT.

The J gene is TRBJ1-5, the V gene TRBV7-2, with D perhaps TRBD1 (5 bases). This CDR3 is built from 15 residues. Trimming stripped 1 base from V and 5 bases from J, with 12 bases between. CDR1 is SGHTA, CDR2 FQGNSA, per germline. The CDR3 coding sequence is TGTGCCAGCAGCTTAGAATTGTGGGGGGATCAGCCCCAGCATTTT. This gives the protein CASSLELWGDQPQHF.

This chain connects TRBV7-9 to TRBJ2-1, with unresolved D. Trimming removed 5 bases from V and 4 bases from J, with 15 bases in between. Germline V gene lookup returns CDR1 SEHNR and CDR2 FQNEAQ (reference sequence). CDR3 length: 15 residues. Here the CDR3 DNA reads TGTGCCAGCAGCCCAACTTTCCCCCCATACAATGAGCAGTTCTTC. Protein: CASSPTFPPYNEQFF.

V is TRBV27 and J is TRBJ2-2, with 12 bases lining up with TRBD2. The V gene's germline CDR1 is MNHEY and CDR2 SMNVEV (reference sequence). Unmatched junction bases numbered 2, after V lost 2 bases and J lost 4 bases. The CDR3 has 16 residues. This CDR3 is CASSLGTSGPTGELFF. The CDR3 coding sequence is TGTGCCAGCAGTTTAGGGACTAGCGGGCCCACCGGGGAGCTGTTTTTT.

The J gene is TRBJ2-2, the V gene TRBV27, with D possibly TRBD2 on 6 matching bases. Trimming cost V 6 bases and J 5 bases, with 16 bases left between them. The V gene's germline CDR1 is MNHEY and CDR2 SMNVEV (reference sequence). This CDR3 has 15 residues. This chain's CDR3 is CASRGGDFVTGELFF. The CDR3 bases are TGTGCCAGCAGAGGTGGGGACTTCGTGACCGGGGAGCTGTTTTTT.

The chain links TRBV2 to TRBJ2-1, with 9 positions matching TRBD2. Trimming cost V 6 bases and J 6 bases; bases outside gene matches: 9. Germline-derived CDR1 and CDR2 are SNHLY and FYNNEI. This CDR3 has 15 amino acids. The chain's CDR3 is CASRGGTSFRNEQFF. CDR3 in DNA: TGTGCCAGCAGGGGAGGGACTAGCTTTCGCAATGAGCAGTTCTTC.

The chain combines TRBV7-8 with TRBJ2-1; maybe TRBD2 (5 bases). Germline assignment: CDR1 SGHVS and CDR2 FQNEAQ. This CDR3 comprises 15 residues. Trimming pared 11 bases from V and 0 bases from J, leaving 17 bases between. The CDR3 reads CAGSSGRSSYNEQFF. Here the CDR3 DNA reads TGTGCCGGAAGCAGCGGACGGAGCTCCTACAATGAGCAGTTCTTC.

V gene TRBV12-5 combines with J gene TRBJ2-1, with 8 bases identical to TRBD2. The CDR3 spans 13 residues. The V and J ends lost 8 bases and 6 bases, in that order; junction bases with no gene match: 6. Germline V gene data show CDR1 as LGHNT and CDR2 as FRNRAP. For the CDR3, the DNA is TGTGCTAGTAGTTCGGGAGGGATCAATGAGCAGTTCTTC. Protein product: CASSSGGINEQFF.

The chain employs TRBV6-6 and TRBJ2-1; D is ambiguous. CDR1 MNHNY and CDR2 SVGAGI come from the germline V gene (reference sequence). This CDR3 spans 14 amino acids. V dropped 2 bases and J dropped 4 bases, with 9 bases sitting between them. CDR3 amino acids: CASSYSAEYNEQFF. In DNA, the CDR3 is TGTGCCAGCAGTTACAGCGCAGAGTACAATGAGCAGTTCTTC.

The chain links TRBV6-1 to TRBJ2-7; no reliable D call. V gave up 1 base and J gave up 2 bases, with 12 bases separating them. Germline CDR1 and CDR2: MNHNS and SASEGT. The CDR3 extends over 15 amino acids. The CDR3 sequence is CASSEGSPATYEQYF. CDR3 nucleotides: TGTGCCAGCAGTGAAGGGAGTCCGGCAACCTACGAGCAGTACTTC.

This chain uses TRBV11-2 with TRBJ2-7, with unresolved D. With 5 bases removed from V and 6 bases from J, the gap between germline ends came to 17 bases. The CDR3 totals 14 residues. Germline values: CDR1 SGHAT, CDR2 FQNNGV. DNA of the CDR3: TGTGCCAGCAGCGACGGACCAGGTCTGCTCGAGCAGTACTTC. Amino acid sequence: CASSDGPGLLEQYF.

The genes are TRBV30 and TRBJ2-7; D is possibly TRBD2 (7 bases). Germline CDR1 GTSNPN, CDR2 SVGIG (reference sequence). The length of the CDR3 is 14 residues. The ends were cut back, 8 bases at V and 0 bases at J, with 17 bases in the middle. In DNA, the CDR3 is TGTGCCCTGGGCCGGGGGGCTACCTCCTACGAGCAGTACTTC. This translates into CALGRGATSYEQYF.

Here the CDR3 reads CASSLDRNGYYEQYF. The CDR3, as DNA: TGTGCCAGCAGCTTAGATCGTAACGGATACTACGAGCAGTACTTC. The rearrangement uses TRBV11-2 and TRBJ2-7; D is undetermined. The CDR3 extends over 15 amino acids. Germline CDR1 reads SGHAT; CDR2 reads FQNNGV. V lost 0 bases and J 3 bases, leaving 12 bases between the germline ends. Combining the CDR3 with reference TRBV11-2 and TRBJ2-7 gives the whole variable domain EAGVAQSPRYKIIEKRQSVAFWCNPISGHATLYWYQQILGQGPKLLIQFQNNGVVDDSQLPKDRFSAERLKGVDSTLKIQPAKLEDSAVYLCASSLDRNGYYEQYFGPGTRLTVT.

This clone was seen only once. The DNA of the CDR3 is TGTGCCAGCAGCATAGGACTAGCGGGGAGCACAGATACGCAGTATTTT. As protein: CASSIGLAGSTDTQYF. This rearrangement joins TRBV5-4 to TRBJ2-3, with 12 nucleotides matching TRBD2. In germline, CDR1 is SGHNT, CDR2 YYREEE (reference sequence). Trimming removed 4 bases from V and 0 bases from J; junction bases left unmatched: 3. CDR3 length equals 16 residues.

The chain has TRBV27 and TRBJ2-3; TRBD2 aligns across 14 bases. Trimming took 4 bases from V and 3 from J; bases not matched to a gene: 3. The V gene's germline CDR1 is MNHEY and CDR2 SMNVEV (reference sequence). The CDR3 has 16 amino acids. The CDR3 reads CASSSRTSGRTDTQYF. Written as DNA, the CDR3 is TGTGCCAGCAGTTCGCGGACTAGCGGGAGGACAGATACGCAGTATTTT.

The chain carries TRBV4-1 and TRBJ1-2, with no clear D. Trimming took 3 bases from V and 2 from J, leaving 16 bases between them. Germline V CDR1 and CDR2: MGHRA, YSYEKL. The CDR3 runs to 16 residues. The CDR3 sequence: CASSQSFLAENYGYTF. For the CDR3, the DNA is TGCGCCAGCAGCCAGTCCTTCCTGGCAGAGAACTATGGCTACACCTTC.

This clone has only one observation. CDR3: CAISESRVGRYEQYF. The CDR3 nucleotides read TGTGCCATCAGTGAGTCGAGGGTTGGGAGGTACGAGCAGTACTTC. The V and J genes are TRBV10-3 and TRBJ2-7; a possible D gene is TRBD2 (6 bases). This CDR3 is built from 15 residues. The germline V gene has CDR1 ENHRY and CDR2 SYGVKD. V was clipped by 0 bases and J by 4 bases, with 13 bases between them.

The V and J genes are TRBV6-1 and TRBJ2-2; D not certain. This CDR3 is built from 14 residues. CDR1 and CDR2 from the germline V gene are MNHNS and SASEGT. V shed 8 bases and J shed 0 bases, with 10 bases lying between them. The CDR3 sequence: CASLVRTNTGELFF. DNA of the CDR3: TGTGCCAGCTTGGTGCGGACGAACACCGGGGAGCTGTTTTTT.

The genes are TRBV11-2 and TRBJ2-2; 9 bases fit TRBD2. Germline V lookup: CDR1 SGHAT, CDR2 FQNNGV. Losses at the gene ends were 4 bases for V and 5 bases for J; bases not matched to a gene: 17. The CDR3 loop spans 19 amino acids. The CDR3 sequence is CASSSRGDGGRAGTGELFF. CDR3 nucleotides: TGTGCCAGCAGCTCGCGGGGGGATGGCGGGAGGGCCGGTACCGGGGAGCTGTTTTTT.

The rearrangement uses TRBV7-6 and TRBJ2-7; 14 bases fit TRBD2. There are 17 residues in the CDR3. Unmatched junction bases numbered 8, after V lost 5 bases and J lost 2 bases. Germline V gene data show CDR1 as SGHVS and CDR2 as FNYEAQ. The CDR3 bases are TGTGCCAGCAGCCCAGGGACTAGCGGGAGTGATCCCTACGAGCAGTACTTC. Protein sequence: CASSPGTSGSDPYEQYF.

The genes are TRBV27 and TRBJ2-7, with TRBD2 as a possible D gene (6 bases). V lost 1 base, J lost 0 bases, and 16 bases lay in between. CDR1 and CDR2 from the germline V gene are MNHEY and SMNVEV (reference sequence). The CDR3 spans 17 residues. The CDR3 DNA reads as TGTGCCAGCAGTTTATTGCGTGTGGGAGGTCTCTCCTACGAGCAGTACTTC. Translation: CASSLLRVGGLSYEQYF.

This rearrangement joins TRBV9 to TRBJ2-3, with a possible D match to TRBD1 (6 bases). Looked up from germline, CDR1 is SGDLS and CDR2 is YYNGEE. V was pared by 3 bases and J by 2 bases, with 16 bases between. CDR3 size: 16 residues. The CDR3 loop reads CASSARPGHLTDTQYF. In nucleotides, the CDR3 is TGTGCCAGCAGCGCCCGGCCGGGACACCTCACAGATACGCAGTATTTT.

V is TRBV7-9 and J is TRBJ2-7; 7 bases are a match to TRBD1. CDR3 length: 14 residues. Germline V CDR1 and CDR2: SEHNR, FQNEAQ (reference sequence). J gave up 3 bases and V 5 bases, and 7 bases lay outside the gene matches. This CDR3 is CASSLWDRNYEQYF. The DNA for the CDR3 is TGTGCCAGCAGCCTCTGGGACAGAAACTACGAGCAGTACTTC.